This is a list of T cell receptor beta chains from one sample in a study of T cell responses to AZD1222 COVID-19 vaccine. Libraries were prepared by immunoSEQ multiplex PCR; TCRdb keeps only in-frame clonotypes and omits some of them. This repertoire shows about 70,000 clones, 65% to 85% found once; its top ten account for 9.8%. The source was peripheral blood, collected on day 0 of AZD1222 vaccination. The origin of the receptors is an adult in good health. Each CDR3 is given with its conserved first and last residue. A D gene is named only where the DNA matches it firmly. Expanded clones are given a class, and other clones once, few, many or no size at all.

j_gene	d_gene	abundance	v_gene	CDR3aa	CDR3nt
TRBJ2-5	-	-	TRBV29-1	CSVDLGQETQYF	TGCAGCGTTGACCTGGGCCAAGAGACCCAGTACTTC
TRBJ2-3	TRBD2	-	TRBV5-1	CASTDGGGTDTQYF	TGCGCCAGCACAGACGGGGGAGGGACAGATACGCAGTATTTT
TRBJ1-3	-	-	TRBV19	CASSEQLSGNTIYF	TGTGCCAGTAGTGAACAACTCTCTGGAAACACCATATATTTT
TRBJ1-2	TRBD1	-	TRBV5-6	CASSTRDRVLSGYTF	TGTGCCAGCAGTACTAGAGACAGGGTCTTAAGTGGCTACACCTTC
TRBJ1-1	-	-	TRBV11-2	CASSFRQMNTEAFF	TGTGCCAGCAGCTTCCGACAGATGAACACTGAAGCTTTCTTT
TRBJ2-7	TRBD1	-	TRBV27	CASSRPAGTASYEQYF	TGTGCCAGCAGTCGTCCCGCCGGGACAGCCTCCTACGAGCAGTACTTC
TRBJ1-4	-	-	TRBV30	CALASATNEKLFF	TGTGCCTTAGCCAGTGCAACTAATGAAAAACTGTTTTTT
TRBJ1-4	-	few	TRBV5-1	CASSLVPATNEKLFF	TGCGCCAGCAGCTTGGTTCCGGCAACTAATGAAAAACTGTTTTTT
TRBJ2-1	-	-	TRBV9	CASSVVSSSYNEQFF	TGTGCCAGCAGCGTAGTCTCTAGCTCCTACAATGAGCAGTTCTTC
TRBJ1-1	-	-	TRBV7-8	CASSLVGGNTEAFF	TGTGCCAGCAGCTTAGTTGGGGGGAACACTGAAGCTTTCTTT
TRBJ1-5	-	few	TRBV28	CASSLLEGTPSHQPQHF	TGTGCCAGCAGTTTATTGGAGGGAACCCCAAGCCATCAGCCCCAGCATTTT
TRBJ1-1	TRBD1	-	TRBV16	CASSKTGEGNTEAFF	TGTGCCAGCAGCAAGACAGGGGAAGGGAACACTGAAGCTTTCTTT
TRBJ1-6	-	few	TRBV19	CASSILRAGASPLHF	TGTGCCAGTAGTATTCTTCGGGCGGGGGCCTCACCCCTCCACTTT
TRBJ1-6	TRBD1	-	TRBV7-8	CASSLPGGSIDSPLHF	TGTGCCAGCAGCTTACCAGGGGGGAGCATTGATTCACCCCTCCACTTT
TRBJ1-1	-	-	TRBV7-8	CASSLVGMNTEAFF	TGTGCCAGCAGCTTAGTTGGGATGAACACTGAAGCTTTCTTT
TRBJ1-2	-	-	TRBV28	CASSFSPRLEGYTF	TGTGCCAGCAGTTTTTCTCCCAGGCTGGAAGGCTACACCTTC
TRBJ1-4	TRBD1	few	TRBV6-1	CASSVGQGATNEKLFF	TGTGCCAGCAGTGTCGGACAGGGGGCAACTAATGAAAAACTGTTTTTT
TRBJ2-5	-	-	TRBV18	CASSPNTDQETQYF	TGTGCCAGCTCACCGAATACGGATCAAGAGACCCAGTACTTC
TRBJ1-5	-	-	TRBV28	CATGIYSNQPQHF	TGTGCCACCGGGATTTATAGCAATCAGCCCCAGCATTTT
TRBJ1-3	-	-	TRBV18	CASSPLSTGTRVGNTIYF	TGTGCCAGCTCACCACTCTCGACCGGGACGCGAGTCGGAAACACCATATATTTT
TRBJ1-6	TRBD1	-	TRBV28	CASSPGQGASSPLHF	TGTGCCAGCAGCCCAGGACAGGGGGCCAGCTCACCCCTCCACTTT
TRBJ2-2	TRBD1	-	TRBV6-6	CAIMDRGPGELFF	TGTGCCATTATGGACAGGGGGCCCGGGGAGCTGTTTTTT
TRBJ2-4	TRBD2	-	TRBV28	CASGGAGGGAADIQYF	TGTGCCAGCGGGGGGGCTGGCGGGGGGGCCGCGGACATTCAGTACTTC
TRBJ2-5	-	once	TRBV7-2	CASSSQAPGETQYF	TGTGCCAGCAGTTCCCAGGCCCCGGGAGAGACCCAGTACTTC
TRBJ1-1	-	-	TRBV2	CASTGLGVVGRTEAFF	TGTGCCAGCACGGGTCTGGGGGTAGTGGGTCGAACTGAAGCTTTCTTT
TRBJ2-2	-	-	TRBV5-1	CASSLGVPNTGELFF	TGCGCCAGCAGCTTGGGAGTCCCGAACACCGGGGAGCTGTTTTTT
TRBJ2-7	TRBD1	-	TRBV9	CASSVGTGEYEQYF	TGTGCCAGCAGCGTAGGGACAGGGGAATACGAGCAGTACTTC
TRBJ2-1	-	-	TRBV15	CATSRDYNEQFF	TGTGCCACCAGCAGAGACTACAATGAGCAGTTCTTC
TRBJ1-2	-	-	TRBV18	CASSPLVRTDNYGYTF	TGTGCCAGCTCACCATTGGTCCGGACAGATAACTATGGCTACACCTTC
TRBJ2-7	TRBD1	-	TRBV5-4	CASSLDRGPSYEQYF	TGTGCCAGCAGCCTCGACAGGGGGCCATCCTACGAGCAGTACTTC
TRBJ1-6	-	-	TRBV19	CASSVTLNDSPLHF	TGTGCCAGTAGCGTGACCTTGAACGATTCACCCCTCCACTTT
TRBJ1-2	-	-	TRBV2	CASSERQGTNLLF	TGTGCCAGCAGTGAACGGCAGGGTACCAACCTCCTGTTC
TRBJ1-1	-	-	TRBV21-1	CASSGLLATEAFF	TGTGCCAGCAGTGGGCTTTTAGCCACTGAAGCTTTCTTT
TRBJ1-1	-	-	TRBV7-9	CASNEGGTEAFF	TGTGCCAGCAACGAGGGGGGCACTGAAGCTTTCTTT
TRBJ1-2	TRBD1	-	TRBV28	CASSLGQGSYGHTF	TGTGCCAGCAGTTTGGGACAGGGTAGCTATGGCCACACCTTC
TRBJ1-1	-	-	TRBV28	CASSGEAVTEAFF	TGTGCCAGCAGCGGAGAAGCAGTAACTGAAGCTTTCTTT
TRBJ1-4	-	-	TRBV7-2	CASSLGDANEKLFF	TGTGCCAGCAGCTTAGGGGACGCTAATGAAAAACTGTTTTTT
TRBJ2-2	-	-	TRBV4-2	CASSQETNTGELFF	TGTGCCAGCAGCCAAGAAACCAACACCGGGGAGCTGTTTTTT
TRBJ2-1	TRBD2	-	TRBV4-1	CASSQGPRGGVHNEQFF	TGCGCCAGCAGCCAAGGTCCGCGGGGGGGCGTCCACAATGAGCAGTTCTTC
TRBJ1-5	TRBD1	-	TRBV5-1	CASSPGQGNNQPQHF	TGCGCCAGCAGCCCGGGACAGGGCAACAATCAGCCCCAGCATTTT